Detailed here is one TCR beta chain. Its antigen is not identified. There are 13 residues in the CDR3. Germline V gene sequence: CDR1 SEHNR, CDR2 FQNEAQ (reference sequence). V lost 5 bases and J lost 7, with 11 bases in between. The record originates from a study of cytomegalovirus exposure and HLA in healthy donors. Study results and limitations: In vitro assays verified that three CMV-associated chains recognized CMV antigens specifically.

The method was immunoSEQ multiplex PCR; TCRdb's version includes in-frame clones alone and lacks a portion of them. The sample gives about 360,000 clones, 80% to 90% of which show up once; approximately 0.8% is in the top ten. The V call is TRBV7-9, the J call TRBJ2-2, with TRBD2 as a possible D gene (6 bases). The clonotype was recovered from a woman under 30 in good health and CMV-seronegative. The specimen was PBMCs. In DNA form, the CDR3 reads TGTGCCAGCAGCCCCTCGGGGGTCGGGGAGCTGTTTTTT. It is translated as CASSPSGVGELFF. The complete variable domain, with remaining parts taken from reference TRBV7-9 and TRBJ2-2, reads DTGVSQNPRHKITKRGQNVTFRCDPISEHNRLYWYRQTLGQGPEFLTYFQNEAQLEKSRLLSDRFSAERPKGSFSTLEIQRTEQGDSAMYLCASSPSGVGELFFGEGSRLTVL.